This T cell receptor beta chain was captured in a study of blood T cell repertoires in COVID-19. In the study overall: Acute-phase and convalescent COVID-19 samples originated in the United States, Italy and Spain. The cDNA or gDNA used as material had been derived from T cells, B-cell-depleted T cells, or PBMCs.

This CDR3 has 13 amino acids. V was cut by 11 bases and J by 6 bases, with 19 bases left in between. Germline V CDR1 and CDR2: ENHRY, SYGVKD. Authors' data handling: Quantification of nucleated cells was approximated via reference gene primer amplification. Profiling relied on immunoSEQ multiplex PCR, and the TCRdb table lists in-frame clones only, not all of them. V and J calls and clone size are given by that table; D and trimming were obtained from the DNA. The data show 130,000 or so clones, 55% to 75% seen once. Sequencing used peripheral blood. The V and J genes are TRBV10-3 and TRBJ1-2, with D possibly TRBD1 on 5 matching bases. This receptor was taken from a woman aged 70-85 years with acute or convalescent COVID-19. CDR3 amino acids: CAVSGTLQHGYTF. The DNA of the CDR3 is TGTGCCGTTTCGGGGACTCTTCAGCATGGCTACACCTTC.